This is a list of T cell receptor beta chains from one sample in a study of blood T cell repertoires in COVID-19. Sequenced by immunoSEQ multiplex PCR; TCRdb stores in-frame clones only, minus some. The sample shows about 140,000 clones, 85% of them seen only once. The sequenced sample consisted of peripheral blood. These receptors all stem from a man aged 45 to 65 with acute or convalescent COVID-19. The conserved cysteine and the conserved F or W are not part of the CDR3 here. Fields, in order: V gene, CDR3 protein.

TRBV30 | AWSPGGTDTQY
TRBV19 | ASSILDRVYEQY
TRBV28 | ASSLGGAVNQPQH
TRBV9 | ASSVGTGEFTETQY
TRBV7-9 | ASSLDIPGNTIY
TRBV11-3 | ASSQRTSGGTGELF
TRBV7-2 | ASSLVPGGDQPQH
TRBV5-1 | ASSLGTGQGYGYT
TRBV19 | ASSIYRGPAQYSGNTIY
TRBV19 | ASSDGTAGANVLT
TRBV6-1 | ASSFAGLGSGGYT
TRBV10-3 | AIRDRDQETQY
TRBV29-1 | SVAGTGRNTEAF
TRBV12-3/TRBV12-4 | ASRGGSNQPQH
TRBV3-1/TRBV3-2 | ASSQAGGTHEQY
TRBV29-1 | SVEGHRGNEKLF
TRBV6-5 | ASSFKPTSFDEQF
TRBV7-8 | ASSPRTSGRAPYNEQF
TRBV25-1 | ASSGSGANVLT
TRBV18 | ASSRLAGEHAYEQY